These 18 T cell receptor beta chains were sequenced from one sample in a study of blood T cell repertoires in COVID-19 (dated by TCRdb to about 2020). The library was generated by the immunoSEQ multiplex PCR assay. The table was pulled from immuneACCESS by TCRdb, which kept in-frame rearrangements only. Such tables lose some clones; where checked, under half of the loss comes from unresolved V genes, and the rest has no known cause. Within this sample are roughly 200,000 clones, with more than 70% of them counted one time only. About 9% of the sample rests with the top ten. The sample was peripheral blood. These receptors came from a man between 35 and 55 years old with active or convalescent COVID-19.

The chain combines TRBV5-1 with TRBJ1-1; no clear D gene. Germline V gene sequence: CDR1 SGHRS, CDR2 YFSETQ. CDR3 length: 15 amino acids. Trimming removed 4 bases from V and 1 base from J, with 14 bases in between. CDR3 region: CASSKTPGANTEAFF. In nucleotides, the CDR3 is TGCGCCAGCAGCAAAACCCCCGGTGCGAACACTGAAGCTTTCTTT.

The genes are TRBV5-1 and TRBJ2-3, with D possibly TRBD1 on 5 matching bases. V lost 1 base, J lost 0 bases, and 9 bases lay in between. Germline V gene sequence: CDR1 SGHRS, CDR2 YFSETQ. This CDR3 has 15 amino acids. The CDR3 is CASSLTGSSTDTQYF. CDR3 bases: TGCGCCAGCAGCTTGACAGGTTCTAGCACAGATACGCAGTATTTT.

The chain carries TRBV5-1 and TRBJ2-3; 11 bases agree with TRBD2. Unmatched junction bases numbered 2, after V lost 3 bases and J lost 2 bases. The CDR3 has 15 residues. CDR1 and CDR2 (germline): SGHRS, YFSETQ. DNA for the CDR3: TGCGCCAGCAGCTCGGGACTAGCGGCCACAGATACGCAGTATTTT. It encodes CASSSGLAATDTQYF.

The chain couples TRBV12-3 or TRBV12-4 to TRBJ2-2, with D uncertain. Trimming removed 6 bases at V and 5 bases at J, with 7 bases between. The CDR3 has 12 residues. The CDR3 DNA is TGTGCCAGCAGCCTTGTTACCGGGGAGCTGTTTTTT. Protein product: CASSLVTGELFF.

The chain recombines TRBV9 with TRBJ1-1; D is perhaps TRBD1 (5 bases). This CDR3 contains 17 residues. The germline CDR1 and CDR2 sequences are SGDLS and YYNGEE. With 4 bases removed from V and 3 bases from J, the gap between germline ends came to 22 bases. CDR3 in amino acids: CASSPGTGVQGDTEAFF. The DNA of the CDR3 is TGTGCCAGCAGCCCGGGGACTGGGGTCCAAGGAGACACTGAAGCTTTCTTT. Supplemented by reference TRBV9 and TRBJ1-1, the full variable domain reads DSGVTQTPKHLITATGQRVTLRCSPRSGDLSVYWYQQSLDQGLQFLIQYYNGEERAKGNILERFSAQQFPDLHSELNLSSLELGDSALYFCASSPGTGVQGDTEAFFGQGTRLTVV.

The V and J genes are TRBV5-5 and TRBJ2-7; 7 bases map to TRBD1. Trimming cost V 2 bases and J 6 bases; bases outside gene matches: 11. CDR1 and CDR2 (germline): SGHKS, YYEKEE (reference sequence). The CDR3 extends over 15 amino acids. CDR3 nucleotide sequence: TGTGCCAGCAGCTTCGTTCGCGCAGGGGGTGGCGAGCAGTACTTC. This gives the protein CASSFVRAGGGEQYF. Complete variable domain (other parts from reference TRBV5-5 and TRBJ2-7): DAGVTQSPTHLIKTRGQQVTLRCSPISGHKSVSWYQQVLGQGPQFIFQYYEKEERGRGNFPDRFSARQFPNYSSELNVNALLLGDSALYLCASSFVRAGGGEQYFGPGTRLTVT.

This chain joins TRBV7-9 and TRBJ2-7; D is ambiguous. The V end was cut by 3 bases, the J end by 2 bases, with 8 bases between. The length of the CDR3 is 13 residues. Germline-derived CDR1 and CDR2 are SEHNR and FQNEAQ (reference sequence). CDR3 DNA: TGTGCCAGCAGCTTCCAGGTTACCTACGAGCAGTACTTC. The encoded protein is CASSFQVTYEQYF.

The CDR3 DNA is TGTGCCACCAGCCCTCCAGGCTCCTACAATGAGCAGTTCTTC. Amino acids: CATSPPGSYNEQFF. The chain employs TRBV24-1 and TRBJ2-1; D is undetermined. V gave up 7 bases and J gave up 0 bases, with 9 bases separating them. CDR3 length: 14 residues. The germline V gene encodes CDR1 KGHDR and CDR2 SFDVKD.

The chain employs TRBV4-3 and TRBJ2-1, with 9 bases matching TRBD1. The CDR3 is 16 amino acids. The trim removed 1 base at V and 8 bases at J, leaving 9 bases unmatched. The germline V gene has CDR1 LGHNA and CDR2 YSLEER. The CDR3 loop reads CASSQADRGNLDEQFF. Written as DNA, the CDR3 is TGCGCCAGCAGCCAAGCGGACAGGGGAAATTTAGATGAGCAGTTCTTC.

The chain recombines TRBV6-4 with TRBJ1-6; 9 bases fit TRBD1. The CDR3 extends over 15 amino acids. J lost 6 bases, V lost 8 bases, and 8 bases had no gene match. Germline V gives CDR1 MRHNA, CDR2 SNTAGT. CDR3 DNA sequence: TGTGCCAGCGTCCGGGACAGGGTTTTTAATTCACCCCTCCACTTT. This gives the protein CASVRDRVFNSPLHF.

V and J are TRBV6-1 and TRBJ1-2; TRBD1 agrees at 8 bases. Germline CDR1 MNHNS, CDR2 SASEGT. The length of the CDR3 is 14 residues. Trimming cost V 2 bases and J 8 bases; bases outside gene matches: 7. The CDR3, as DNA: TGTGCCAGCAGTGAAACCGGACAGGGCGGCGGCTACACCTTC. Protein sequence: CASSETGQGGGYTF.

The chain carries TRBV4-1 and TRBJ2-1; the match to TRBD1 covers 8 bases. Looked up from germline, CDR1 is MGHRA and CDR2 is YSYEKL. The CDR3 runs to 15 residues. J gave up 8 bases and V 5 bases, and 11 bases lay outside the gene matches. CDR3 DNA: TGCGCCAGCAGCGACATACAACTCAGGGGGCATGAGCAGTTCTTC. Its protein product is CASSDIQLRGHEQFF.

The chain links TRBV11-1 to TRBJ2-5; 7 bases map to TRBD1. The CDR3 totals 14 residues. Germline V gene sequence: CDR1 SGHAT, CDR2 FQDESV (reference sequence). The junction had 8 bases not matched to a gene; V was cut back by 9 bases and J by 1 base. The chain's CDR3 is CASKGAVTQETQYF. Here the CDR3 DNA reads TGTGCCAGTAAGGGGGCGGTGACCCAAGAGACCCAGTACTTC.

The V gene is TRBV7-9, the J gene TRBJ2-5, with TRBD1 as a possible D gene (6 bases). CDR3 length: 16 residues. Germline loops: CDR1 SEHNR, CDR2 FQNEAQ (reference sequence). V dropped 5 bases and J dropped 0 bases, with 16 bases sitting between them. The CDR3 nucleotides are TGTGCCAGCAGCACGCGACAGAGGACAGACCAAGAGACCCAGTACTTC. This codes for CASSTRQRTDQETQYF. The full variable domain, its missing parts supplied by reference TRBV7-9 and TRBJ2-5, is DTGVSQNPRHKITKRGQNVTFRCDPISEHNRLYWYRQTLGQGPEFLTYFQNEAQLEKSRLLSDRFSAERPKGSFSTLEIQRTEQGDSAMYLCASSTRQRTDQETQYFGPGTRLLVL.

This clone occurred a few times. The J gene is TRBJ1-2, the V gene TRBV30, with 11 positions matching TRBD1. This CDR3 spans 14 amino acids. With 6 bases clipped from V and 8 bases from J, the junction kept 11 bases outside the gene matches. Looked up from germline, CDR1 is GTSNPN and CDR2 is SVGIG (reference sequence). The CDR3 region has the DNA TGTGCCTGCTCCCTCTTGGACAGGGGGCAAGGCTACACCTTC. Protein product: CACSLLDRGQGYTF.

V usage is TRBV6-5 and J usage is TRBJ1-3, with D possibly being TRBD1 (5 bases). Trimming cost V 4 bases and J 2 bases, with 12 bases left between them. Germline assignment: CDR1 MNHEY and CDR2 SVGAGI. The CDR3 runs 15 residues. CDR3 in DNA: TGTGCCAGCAGTTCCATCAGGGCGGCTGGAAACACCATATATTTT. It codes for CASSSIRAAGNTIYF.

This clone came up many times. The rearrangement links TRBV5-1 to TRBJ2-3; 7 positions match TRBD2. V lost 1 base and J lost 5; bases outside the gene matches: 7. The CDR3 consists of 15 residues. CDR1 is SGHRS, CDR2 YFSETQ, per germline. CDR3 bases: TGCGCCAGCAGCTTGATGATCCGGGGGGAAGATACGCAGTATTTT. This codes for CASSLMIRGEDTQYF.

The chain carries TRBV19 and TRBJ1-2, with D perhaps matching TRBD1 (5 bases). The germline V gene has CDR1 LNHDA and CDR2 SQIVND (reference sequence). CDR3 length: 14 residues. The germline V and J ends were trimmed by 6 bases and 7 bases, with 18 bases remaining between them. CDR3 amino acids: CASRQSRGAAGYTF. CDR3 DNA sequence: TGTGCCAGTAGGCAAAGTAGGGGCGCCGCTGGCTACACCTTC.